The 7 T cell receptor beta chains presented below share a single source sample, sequenced in a study of shared clonotypes between healthy human individuals. Produced via immunoSEQ multiplex PCR; TCRdb's table is partial and in-frame only. Of around 2.5 million clones detected, approximately 94% appear once; the ten largest clones hold roughly 0.36%. Sequenced input: naive CD4+ T cells from PBMCs. The subset: CD45RA+ positively selected. The source is a young man in good health. Some clones in this sample may be carry-over from other donors' samples.

This rearrangement joins TRBV6-1 to TRBJ2-5, with a weak D call TRBD1 (6 bases). The V end lost 6 bases, the J end lost 5 bases, and 13 bases lay between the germline ends. Germline CDR1 MNHNS, CDR2 SASEGT. The length of the CDR3 is 13 residues. Written as DNA, the CDR3 is TGTGCCAGCAGACCACAGGGAGCGGAGACCCAGTACTTC. Translating gives CASRPQGAETQYF.

The V call is TRBV25-1, the J call TRBJ2-1; D is unclear. The V gene lost 2 bases and the J gene lost 6 bases, with 8 bases spanning the gap. CDR1 is MGHDK, CDR2 SYGVNS, per germline. This CDR3 spans 13 amino acids. This CDR3 is CASSEPGRNEQFF. The CDR3, as DNA: TGTGCCAGCAGTGAACCGGGCCGCAATGAGCAGTTCTTC.

Comment on this clone: The same CDR3 arises from other DNA sequences in this sample as well. The CDR3 DNA is TGCAGTGCGAGGGACAGAAGCGAGCAGTACTTC. Protein sequence: CSARDRSEQYF. This chain links TRBV20-1 with TRBJ2-7, with 7 bases matching TRBD1. This CDR3 contains 11 residues. Per germline, CDR1 DFQATT and CDR2 SNEGSKA (reference sequence). After removal of 6 bases from V and 6 bases from J, the junction contained 5 bases not matched to a gene.

The chain couples TRBV15 to TRBJ1-2; D is uncertain. Per the germline V gene, CDR1 is LNHNV and CDR2 is YYDKDF (reference sequence). This CDR3 contains 13 residues. Trimming removed 0 bases at V and 7 bases at J, with 9 bases between. CDR3 coding DNA: TGTGCCACCAGCAGAGATCTTTTAGCTGGCTACACCTTC. Translating it yields CATSRDLLAGYTF. The full variable domain, in which reference TRBV15 and TRBJ1-2 provide the parts outside the CDR3, is DAMVIQNPRYQVTQFGKPVTLSCSQTLNHNVMYWYQQKSSQAPKLLFHYYDKDFNNEADTPDNFQSRRPNTSFCFLDIRSPGLGDTAMYLCATSRDLLAGYTFGSGTRLTVV.

Points on this clone: The sample carries other DNA sequences with the same CDR3. The J gene is TRBJ2-1, the V gene TRBV7-3; D is unresolved. Germline values: CDR1 SGHTA, CDR2 FQGTGA. This CDR3 is 15 amino acids long. Deletions cut 5 bases from V and 4 bases from J, with 15 bases between. The CDR3 bases are TGTGCCAGCAGCCCCCCGGGCCGTTCTTACAATGAGCAGTTCTTC. The encoded protein is CASSPPGRSYNEQFF. The whole variable domain, filled in from reference TRBV7-3 and TRBJ2-1, reads GAGVSQTPSNKVTEKGKYVELRCDPISGHTALYWYRQSLGQGPEFLIYFQGTGAADDSGLPNDRFFAVRPEGSVSTLKIQRTERGDSAVYLCASSPPGRSYNEQFFGPGTRLTVL.

The chain is built from TRBV28 and TRBJ1-2; the D gene is possibly TRBD1 (6 bases). Germline V gene sequence: CDR1 MDHEN, CDR2 SYDVKM. This CDR3 has 16 amino acids. V lost 6 bases to trimming and J lost 8 bases, with 25 bases between them. CDR3 DNA: TGTGCCAGCAGCCTTTCCCCCGGACAGCCACCTATGGGCTACACCTTC. Its protein is CASSLSPGQPPMGYTF.

The V and J genes are TRBV7-2 and TRBJ1-1; TRBD1 matches 9 bases. The CDR3 has 14 amino acids. The V gene's germline CDR1 is SGHTA and CDR2 FQGNSA. Trimming at V came to 5 bases and at J to 8 bases, leaving 9 bases not matched to a gene. CDR3 nucleotides: TGTGCCAGCAGCCGCGGGACAGGGCTAACAGAAGCTTTCTTT. Amino acids: CASSRGTGLTEAFF.